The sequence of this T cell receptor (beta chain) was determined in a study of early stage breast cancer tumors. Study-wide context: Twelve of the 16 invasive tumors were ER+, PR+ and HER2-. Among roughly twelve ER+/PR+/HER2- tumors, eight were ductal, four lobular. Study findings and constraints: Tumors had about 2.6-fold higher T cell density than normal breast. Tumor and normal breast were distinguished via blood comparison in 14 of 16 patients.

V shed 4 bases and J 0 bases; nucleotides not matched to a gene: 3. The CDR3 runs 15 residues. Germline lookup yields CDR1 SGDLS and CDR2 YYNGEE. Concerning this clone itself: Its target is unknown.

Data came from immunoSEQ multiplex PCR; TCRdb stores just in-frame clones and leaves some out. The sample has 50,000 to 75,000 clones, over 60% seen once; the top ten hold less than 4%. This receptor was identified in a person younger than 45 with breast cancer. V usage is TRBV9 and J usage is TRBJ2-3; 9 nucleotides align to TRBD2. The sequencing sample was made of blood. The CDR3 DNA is TGTGCCAGCAGCCCGACTAGCGGCAGCACAGATACGCAGTATTTT. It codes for CASSPTSGSTDTQYF. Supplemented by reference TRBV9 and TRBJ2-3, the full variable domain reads DSGVTQTPKHLITATGQRVTLRCSPRSGDLSVYWYQQSLDQGLQFLIQYYNGEERAKGNILERFSAQQFPDLHSELNLSSLELGDSALYFCASSPTSGSTDTQYFGPGTRLTVL.